This T cell receptor (beta chain) comes out of a study of monozygotic twins with inflammatory bowel disease. The germline gives CDR1 LNHDA, CDR2 SQIVND (reference sequence). The CDR3 totals 14 residues. For this clonotype: As yet, its antigen is unknown.

Study outcomes and limitations: Perhaps reflecting limited power, concordant and discordant twins did not differ in repertoire similarity.

UMIs with a 6-nucleotide sample barcode were added by template switching. TCRdb re-called the 5' RACE reads; one entry per CDR3 protein, DNA not given. The sample data list nearly 450,000 distinct CDR3 sequences. This TCR was sampled from a human donor with ulcerative colitis or Crohn's disease, or a healthy co-twin of an affected twin (not recorded which). The genes are TRBV19 and TRBJ2-3; TCRdb names TRBD1, which stays unverified in the absence of DNA. The sequenced sample was blood. CDR3: CASNRQGVTDTQYF. Looking up the rest from reference TRBV19 and TRBJ2-3 gives the full variable domain: DGGITQSPKYLFRKEGQNVTLSCEQNLNHDAMYWYRQDPGQGLRLIYYSQIVNDFQKGDIAEGYSVSREKKESFPLTVTSAQKNPTAFYLCASNRQGVTDTQYFGPGTRLTVL.